A selection of T cell receptor beta chains follows, all from one sample in a study of T cell changes during pregnancy in multiple sclerosis. The protocol was immunoSEQ multiplex PCR, while the TCRdb copy is restricted to in-frame clones and leaves out a portion. The top ten hold under 0.3% of the sample, which has about 70,000 clones, over 90% seen once. Sequences were derived from CD4+ T cells from peripheral blood mononuclear cells, sampled after pregnancy. Receptors originate from a female donor with multiple sclerosis, enrolled in a pregnancy study. Each CDR3 is given with its conserved first and last residue. The order of the fields is J gene, V gene, CDR3 protein.

j_gene: TRBJ1-2; v_gene: TRBV7-9; CDR3aa: CASSSWRGGIGRNYGYTF
j_gene: TRBJ2-5; v_gene: TRBV4-2; CDR3aa: CASSRDRGETQYF
j_gene: TRBJ1-6; v_gene: TRBV13; CDR3aa: CASSLGRGAQGSPLHF
j_gene: TRBJ2-2; v_gene: TRBV2; CDR3aa: CASKQEGITGELFF
j_gene: TRBJ1-2; v_gene: TRBV28; CDR3aa: CASSLYPPMDRGTTPNYGYTF
j_gene: TRBJ1-1; v_gene: TRBV9; CDR3aa: CASSGRTGSPSNTEAFF
j_gene: TRBJ1-2; v_gene: TRBV18; CDR3aa: CASSPPPGAGGYTF
j_gene: TRBJ1-6; v_gene: TRBV5-5; CDR3aa: CASRSGEGQGNRNSPLHF
j_gene: TRBJ1-2; v_gene: TRBV5-1; CDR3aa: CASSEHPGTVYGYTF
j_gene: TRBJ2-1; v_gene: TRBV27; CDR3aa: CASSFFRGRAIYNEQFF
j_gene: TRBJ2-1; v_gene: TRBV28; CDR3aa: CASSPDGRTYNEQFF
j_gene: TRBJ2-3; v_gene: TRBV5-4; CDR3aa: CASSSGLAGGGTDTQYF
j_gene: TRBJ2-1; v_gene: TRBV7-3; CDR3aa: CASSLYGRTNEQFF
j_gene: TRBJ2-5; v_gene: TRBV10-3; CDR3aa: CASREGETQYF
j_gene: TRBJ1-2; v_gene: TRBV7-8; CDR3aa: CASSFSGGSGYTF
j_gene: TRBJ2-1; v_gene: TRBV9; CDR3aa: CASSVGGTGARDEQFF
j_gene: TRBJ2-3; v_gene: TRBV5-1; CDR3aa: CASSPTDRISTDTQYF
j_gene: TRBJ2-5; v_gene: TRBV2; CDR3aa: CASSEYIRETQYF
j_gene: TRBJ1-3; v_gene: TRBV7-8; CDR3aa: CASSLNRYNTIYF
j_gene: TRBJ2-3; v_gene: TRBV30; CDR3aa: CAWKRGGPDTQYF
j_gene: TRBJ1-2; v_gene: TRBV28; CDR3aa: CASSLPQGQSYGYTF
j_gene: TRBJ1-5; v_gene: TRBV28; CDR3aa: CASSLGAAGGVNQPQHF
j_gene: TRBJ1-2; v_gene: TRBV5-1; CDR3aa: CASSAGQAGPYGYTF
j_gene: TRBJ1-4; v_gene: TRBV5-4; CDR3aa: CASSRAGPGDEKLFF
j_gene: TRBJ2-3; v_gene: TRBV6-1; CDR3aa: CASSLAGGTDTQYF
j_gene: TRBJ1-1; v_gene: TRBV27; CDR3aa: CASRGSGGTEAFF
j_gene: TRBJ2-5; v_gene: TRBV2; CDR3aa: CASSLQLLGKTQYF
j_gene: TRBJ2-3; v_gene: TRBV5-1; CDR3aa: CASSWQRTSTDTQYF
j_gene: TRBJ2-7; v_gene: TRBV7-7; CDR3aa: CASSLFARGEQYF
j_gene: TRBJ2-7; v_gene: TRBV15; CDR3aa: CATSSPTGTGTYEQYF
j_gene: TRBJ2-3; v_gene: TRBV5-1; CDR3aa: CASSLDLAAYTDTQYF
j_gene: TRBJ1-4; v_gene: TRBV6-1; CDR3aa: CASQLLQGAREKLFF
j_gene: TRBJ2-3; v_gene: TRBV18; CDR3aa: CASSLAGGSSSTDTQYF
j_gene: TRBJ1-5; v_gene: TRBV7-9; CDR3aa: CASSLDRGTAFSNQPQHF
j_gene: TRBJ2-6; v_gene: TRBV2; CDR3aa: CAGALSGANVLTF
j_gene: TRBJ2-6; v_gene: TRBV27; CDR3aa: CASSSVGAGANVLTF
j_gene: TRBJ1-2; v_gene: TRBV13; CDR3aa: CASSFPMLDRGAYTF
j_gene: TRBJ2-7; v_gene: TRBV23-1; CDR3aa: CASRRRGGPYEQYF
j_gene: TRBJ2-1; v_gene: TRBV18; CDR3aa: CASSPQGQGAREQFF
j_gene: TRBJ1-5; v_gene: TRBV7-8; CDR3aa: CASSLWAGASNQPQHF
j_gene: TRBJ2-2; v_gene: TRBV13; CDR3aa: CASSRDRGTGELFF
j_gene: TRBJ2-1; v_gene: TRBV6-1; CDR3aa: CASRVFRDNEQFF
j_gene: TRBJ2-1; v_gene: TRBV30; CDR3aa: CAWSVERGNEQFF
j_gene: TRBJ2-2; v_gene: TRBV4-1; CDR3aa: CASSQKRMGAGTPPTGELFF
j_gene: TRBJ2-7; v_gene: TRBV27; CDR3aa: CASSIHGSSYEQYF
j_gene: TRBJ1-1; v_gene: TRBV27; CDR3aa: CASSLYAQGSSTEAFF
j_gene: TRBJ1-6; v_gene: TRBV5-1; CDR3aa: CASSLDGGGSPLHF
j_gene: TRBJ2-3; v_gene: TRBV6-6; CDR3aa: CASSYDISGTDTQYF
j_gene: TRBJ2-6; v_gene: TRBV19; CDR3aa: CASSMRGGTGANVLTF
j_gene: TRBJ1-1; v_gene: TRBV2; CDR3aa: CASSPQLPANTEAFF
j_gene: TRBJ2-1; v_gene: TRBV2; CDR3aa: CASSSTSSSYNEQFF
j_gene: TRBJ1-5; v_gene: TRBV30; CDR3aa: CAWSVVGARNQPQHF
j_gene: TRBJ2-7; v_gene: TRBV2; CDR3aa: CASSRPGTYEQYF
j_gene: TRBJ2-7; v_gene: TRBV28; CDR3aa: CATNGAGGPFHEQYF
j_gene: TRBJ2-2; v_gene: TRBV30; CDR3aa: CAWKQVLAARITGELFF
j_gene: TRBJ2-6; v_gene: TRBV5-1; CDR3aa: CASSLGTAGANVLTF